Following are 9 T cell receptor beta chains from one sample sequenced in a study of blood T cell repertoires in COVID-19. Some clones are missing from TCRdb's copy, which holds only in-frame ones; the method was immunoSEQ multiplex PCR. The profile shows approximately 250,000 clones, around nine tenths of them singletons. The source material was peripheral blood. The receptors shown here come from a woman aged 60 to 75 who had recovered from COVID-19.

The chain recombines TRBV4-1 with TRBJ2-7, with a tentative D call TRBD2 (6 bases). In germline, CDR1 is MGHRA, CDR2 YSYEKL. V lost 3 bases and J 7 bases, leaving 16 bases between the germline ends. The CDR3 spans 14 residues. The CDR3 loop reads CASSHPGLPEEQYF. The CDR3 nucleotides are TGCGCCAGCAGCCACCCGGGACTCCCCGAAGAGCAGTACTTC.

V is TRBV28 and J is TRBJ1-3; a possible D gene is TRBD1 (5 bases). The CDR3 has 15 residues. Germline V gene lookup returns CDR1 MDHEN and CDR2 SYDVKM. V dropped 6 bases and J dropped 0 bases, with 12 bases sitting between them. This CDR3 reads CASRGLGGSGNTIYF. The CDR3 DNA reads TGTGCCAGCAGGGGTCTGGGGGGCTCTGGAAACACCATATATTTT. The whole variable domain, filled in from reference TRBV28 and TRBJ1-3, reads DVKVTQSSRYLVKRTGEKVFLECVQDMDHENMFWYRQDPGLGLRLIYFSYDVKMKEKGDIPEGYSVSREKKERFSLILESASTNQTSMYLCASRGLGGSGNTIYFGEGSWLTVV.

The genes are TRBV4-3 and TRBJ1-5, with a weak D call TRBD1 (6 bases). CDR3 size: 14 residues. Germline V gives CDR1 LGHNA, CDR2 YSLEER. The V gene lost 4 bases and the J gene lost 2 bases, with 9 bases spanning the gap. The CDR3 DNA follows: TGCGCCAGCAGCCCCCGACAGGGCAATCAGCCCCAGCATTTT. It codes for CASSPRQGNQPQHF.

This clone was seen more than once but under ten times. This chain uses TRBV19 with TRBJ2-1, with D hard to call. Germline V gene lookup returns CDR1 LNHDA and CDR2 SQIVND (reference sequence). This CDR3 spans 14 amino acids. Trimming cost V 5 bases and J 0 bases, with 8 bases left between them. The CDR3 loop is CASSERSSYNEQFF. The CDR3 DNA follows: TGTGCCAGTAGTGAGCGTAGCTCCTACAATGAGCAGTTCTTC.

The J gene is TRBJ2-7, the V gene TRBV4-3; D is perhaps TRBD1 (6 bases). The CDR3 has 15 amino acids. V lost 2 bases and J lost 2, with 13 bases in between. Germline V lookup: CDR1 LGHNA, CDR2 YSLEER. CDR3 nucleotides: TGCGCCAGCAGCCAACAACTACAGGGTCCCTACGAGCAGTACTTC. Its protein product is CASSQQLQGPYEQYF.

This rearrangement joins TRBV11-1 to TRBJ1-2, with D tentatively TRBD1 (6 bases). The CDR3 contains 16 residues. Trimming removed 5 bases at V and 2 bases at J, with 18 bases between. Germline V gives CDR1 SGHAT, CDR2 FQDESV (reference sequence). The CDR3 reads CASSTEGKTGNYGYTF. The CDR3 DNA is TGTGCCAGCAGCACTGAGGGCAAGACAGGAAACTATGGCTACACCTTC.

The chain combines TRBV19 with TRBJ2-3, with D perhaps TRBD1 (5 bases). Germline lookup yields CDR1 LNHDA and CDR2 SQIVND (reference sequence). With 2 bases removed from V and 4 bases from J, the gap between germline ends came to 16 bases. The CDR3 extends over 16 amino acids. The CDR3 protein is CASSISPSQGADTQYF. CDR3 coding DNA: TGTGCCAGTAGTATATCCCCCTCGCAGGGTGCAGATACGCAGTATTTT.

This rearrangement joins TRBV2 to TRBJ2-1; 12 nucleotides line up with TRBD1. This CDR3 region has 13 residues. Losses at the gene ends were 6 bases for V and 13 bases for J; bases not matched to a gene: 7. Germline assignment: CDR1 SNHLY and CDR2 FYNNEI. This CDR3 is CASSAGTGGTQFF. Written as DNA, the CDR3 is TGTGCCAGCAGCGCCGGGACAGGGGGCACTCAGTTCTTC.

The chain joins TRBV7-6 to TRBJ2-7; tentatively, D is TRBD2 (6 bases). Trimming shortened V by 5 bases and J by 6 bases, and 17 bases separated the two germline ends. The CDR3 contains 14 residues. The germline V gene has CDR1 SGHVS and CDR2 FNYEAQ. In DNA form, the CDR3 reads TGTGCCAGCAGCCCGGGGGTGATGGGCTTCGAGCAGTACTTC. It is translated as CASSPGVMGFEQYF.